The 9 T cell receptor beta chains listed next were all sequenced from one sample in a study of blood T cell repertoires in COVID-19. Generated by immunoSEQ multiplex PCR, the TCRdb table keeps only in-frame clones and is missing some. Of almost 200,000 clones in the sample, roughly 90% were seen once. Material: PBMCs or T cells enriched from blood (not recorded which). These receptors were collected from a woman aged 18-29 years who had recovered from COVID-19.

The V call is TRBV4-1, the J call TRBJ2-3, with 12 nucleotides matching TRBD2. V lost 4 bases to trimming and J lost 0 bases; unmatched junction nucleotides: 2. Looked up from germline, CDR1 is MGHRA and CDR2 is YSYEKL. This CDR3 contains 16 residues. CDR3 region: CASSLTSGGSTDTQYF. CDR3 nucleotides: TGCGCCAGCAGCCTTACTAGCGGGGGGAGCACAGATACGCAGTATTTT.

This clone was seen a single time. This rearrangement joins TRBV5-5 to TRBJ1-6; TRBD1 agrees at 9 bases. The CDR3 is 16 amino acids. V was clipped by 2 bases and J by 9 bases; unmatched bases: 9. Germline V lookup: CDR1 SGHKS, CDR2 YYEKEE (reference sequence). The DNA for the CDR3 is TGTGCCAGCAGCTTACAGGGGGCCGAACGGGGTTCACCCCTCCACTTT. Encoded protein: CASSLQGAERGSPLHF. Based on the CDR3 plus reference TRBV5-5 and TRBJ1-6, the full variable domain is DAGVTQSPTHLIKTRGQQVTLRCSPISGHKSVSWYQQVLGQGPQFIFQYYEKEERGRGNFPDRFSARQFPNYSSELNVNALLLGDSALYLCASSLQGAERGSPLHFGNGTRLTVT.

The chain employs TRBV19 and TRBJ2-1, with TRBD1 as a possible D gene (6 bases). CDR3 size: 14 residues. Germline CDR1 and CDR2: LNHDA and SQIVND (reference sequence). The V end lost 4 bases, the J end lost 7 bases, and 14 bases lay between the germline ends. CDR3 residues: CASSSNTGLNEQFF. CDR3 bases: TGTGCCAGTAGTAGCAACACAGGGCTGAATGAGCAGTTCTTC.

The chain is built from TRBV7-9 and TRBJ2-5; 10 bases match TRBD2. The CDR3 has 15 residues. V was clipped by 7 bases and J by 5 bases; unmatched bases: 10. CDR1 is SEHNR, CDR2 FQNEAQ, per germline (reference sequence). CDR3 amino acids: CASTLSGGAAETQYF. The CDR3 coding sequence is TGTGCCAGCACCCTGAGCGGGGGGGCCGCGGAGACCCAGTACTTC. Full variable domain (outside the CDR3, taken from reference TRBV7-9 and TRBJ2-5): DTGVSQNPRHKITKRGQNVTFRCDPISEHNRLYWYRQTLGQGPEFLTYFQNEAQLEKSRLLSDRFSAERPKGSFSTLEIQRTEQGDSAMYLCASTLSGGAAETQYFGPGTRLLVL.

The chain recombines TRBV12-5 with TRBJ2-7; D possibly corresponds to TRBD1 (7 bases). V dropped 1 base and J dropped 0 bases, with 19 bases sitting between them. The CDR3 has 18 amino acids. Per the germline V gene, CDR1 is LGHNT and CDR2 is FRNRAP. The CDR3 DNA follows: TGTGCTAGTGGTTTGGCGGTAATCGCGGGACAGAGCTCCTACGAGCAGTACTTC. It translates to CASGLAVIAGQSSYEQYF.

The chain has TRBV25-1 and TRBJ1-6, with 7 bases lining up with TRBD1. With 4 bases clipped from V and 3 bases from J, the junction kept 3 bases outside the gene matches. This CDR3 comprises 15 residues. Germline V CDR1 and CDR2: MGHDK, SYGVNS. CDR3 in DNA: TGTGCCAGCAGTGGGGACAGCCTCTATAATTCACCCCTCCACTTT. Translation: CASSGDSLYNSPLHF.

The sample holds one count of this clone. The V gene is TRBV7-4, the J gene TRBJ2-1; 7 bases align to TRBD1. The CDR3 has 14 amino acids. V trimming: 5 bases; J trimming: 6 bases; junction bases outside the gene matches: 7. Looked up from germline, CDR1 is SGHVT and CDR2 is SQSDAQ. Written as DNA, the CDR3 is TGTGCCAGCAGCGATAAACACAGGGGCAATGAGCAGTTCTTC. It translates to CASSDKHRGNEQFF.

This chain connects TRBV18 to TRBJ2-7, with TRBD2 identical over 14 bases. Looked up from germline, CDR1 is KGHSH and CDR2 is LQKENI. V dropped 4 bases and J dropped 4; count of bases not matched to a gene: 6. This CDR3 spans 16 amino acids. The CDR3: CASSQTSGGAKYEQYF. In nucleotides, the CDR3 is TGTGCCAGCTCACAGACTAGCGGGGGGGCCAAGTACGAGCAGTACTTC.

The chain employs TRBV5-6 and TRBJ1-4; TRBD1 matches 11 bases. Looked up from germline, CDR1 is SGHDT and CDR2 is YYEEEE. The CDR3 spans 16 residues. V shed 5 bases, J shed 7 bases, and the junction held 10 bases outside the gene matches. The CDR3 DNA reads as TGTGCCAGCAGATTACGGAGGACAGGGGGCGGTGAAAAACTGTTTTTT. Amino acids: CASRLRRTGGGEKLFF.